Following are 29 T cell receptor beta chains from one sample sequenced in a study of blood T cell repertoires in COVID-19. The protocol was immunoSEQ multiplex PCR, while the TCRdb copy is restricted to in-frame clones and leaves out a portion. The sample gives 150,000 to 200,000 clones, roughly nine tenths of which show up once; 2.1% is in the top ten. Material: peripheral blood. Receptor source: a man aged 70 or older with active or convalescent COVID-19.

This clone was detected a few times. The J gene is TRBJ2-2, the V gene TRBV4-1; D may be TRBD1 (6 bases). The CDR3 has 15 amino acids. CDR1 is MGHRA and CDR2 is YSYEKL in the germline V gene. V shed 0 bases and J shed 6 bases, with 11 bases lying between them. CDR3 DNA sequence: TGCGCCAGCAGCCAAGATGGGGCAGGGGCCGGGGAGCTGTTTTTT. It encodes CASSQDGAGAGELFF.

CDR3 DNA sequence: TGTGCCAGCAGTGATTGGGGGGTTCAAGAGACCCAGTACTTC. Translated, it gives CASSDWGVQETQYF. The chain combines TRBV6-1 with TRBJ2-5, with D possibly matching TRBD2 (6 bases). Trimming took 3 bases from V and 2 from J, leaving 10 bases between them. Germline loops: CDR1 MNHNS, CDR2 SASEGT. This CDR3 region has 14 residues.

The V and J genes are TRBV6-1 and TRBJ1-5, with 7 bases aligning to TRBD1. CDR1 and CDR2 (germline): MNHNS, SASEGT. This CDR3 has 11 amino acids. V lost 2 bases and J lost 15; bases outside the gene matches: 4. The CDR3 DNA reads TGTGCCAGCAGTGAACGGACAGGTTTGCATTTT. It codes for CASSERTGLHF.

The chain couples TRBV11-2 to TRBJ1-2; the D is unclear. V lost 5 bases and J 6 bases, leaving 13 bases between the germline ends. This CDR3 comprises 13 residues. Germline loops: CDR1 SGHAT, CDR2 FQNNGV. In DNA, the CDR3 is TGTGCCAGCAGCCTATGGGAGGGCGATGGCTACACCTTC. Encoded protein: CASSLWEGDGYTF.

Worth noting for this clone: One end of the junction is discordant with germline, which a read error may explain. This chain connects TRBV30 to TRBJ1-5, with 7 bases lining up with TRBD1. The CDR3 is 15 residues long. Germline V gene data show CDR1 as GTSNPN and CDR2 as SVGIG (reference sequence). CDR3 amino acids: CAWSVGGQANRPQHF. CDR3 sequence (DNA): TGTGCCTGGAGTGTAGGAGGACAGGCGAATCGGCCCCAGCATTTT.

For the CDR3, the DNA is TGTGCCAGCAGCTTATCCTCACTAGCGGGGGCCCACAATGAGCAGTTCTTC. Protein product: CASSLSSLAGAHNEQFF. The genes are TRBV11-2 and TRBJ2-1, with TRBD2 matching 11 bases. Unmatched junction bases numbered 8, after V lost 2 bases and J lost 5 bases. The CDR3 totals 17 residues. Germline CDR1 is SGHAT and CDR2 is FQNNGV.

The chain recombines TRBV20-1 with TRBJ2-5; D remains ambiguous. The germline V gene encodes CDR1 DFQATT and CDR2 SNEGSKA (reference sequence). The CDR3 covers 11 residues. V shed 3 bases and J shed 5 bases, with 7 bases lying between them. As DNA, the CDR3 is TGCAGTGCTAGGGTGAGGGAGACCCAGTACTTC. Protein product: CSARVRETQYF.

This clone was found a few times. The V and J genes are TRBV5-1 and TRBJ2-1; a weak D match, TRBD1 (6 bases). Germline-derived CDR1 and CDR2 are SGHRS and YFSETQ. The V gene lost 4 bases and the J gene lost 5 bases, with 13 bases spanning the gap. The CDR3 runs 14 residues. For the CDR3, the DNA is TGCGCCAGCAGCCCCCGGACAGCAAACAATGAGCAGTTCTTC. This encodes CASSPRTANNEQFF.

The chain couples TRBV5-5 to TRBJ1-1; D remains unclear. CDR3 length: 15 amino acids. The germline V and J ends were trimmed by 1 base and 0 bases, with 10 bases remaining between them. Germline V gene data show CDR1 as SGHKS and CDR2 as YYEKEE (reference sequence). The CDR3 loop is CASSLFEQMNTEAFF. The CDR3 region has the DNA TGTGCCAGCAGCTTGTTCGAACAGATGAACACTGAAGCTTTCTTT.

The chain uses TRBV27 and TRBJ2-7; TRBD1 agrees at 9 bases. This CDR3 is 16 amino acids long. V shed 5 bases, J shed 5 bases, and the junction held 13 bases outside the gene matches. Germline V gene data show CDR1 as MNHEY and CDR2 as SMNVEV (reference sequence). CDR3 sequence: CASSPSSGTGTHEQYF. In DNA, the CDR3 is TGTGCCAGCAGTCCATCCTCCGGGACAGGGACCCACGAGCAGTACTTC.

The chain carries TRBV28 and TRBJ1-1; weak D call: TRBD1 (6 bases). The V end was cut by 6 bases, the J end by 6 bases, with 17 bases between. Germline CDR1 MDHEN, CDR2 SYDVKM. This CDR3 contains 14 residues. The CDR3 coding sequence is TGTGCCAGCAGCCTCAGGGGTTTGAAGGCTGAAGCTTTCTTT. Its protein is CASSLRGLKAEAFF. Variable domain in full (rest from reference TRBV28 and TRBJ1-1): DVKVTQSSRYLVKRTGEKVFLECVQDMDHENMFWYRQDPGLGLRLIYFSYDVKMKEKGDIPEGYSVSREKKERFSLILESASTNQTSMYLCASSLRGLKAEAFFGQGTRLTVV.

The chain recombines TRBV28 with TRBJ1-5; D might be TRBD1 (5 bases). V lost 5 bases, J lost 5 bases, and 10 bases lay in between. The germline V gene has CDR1 MDHEN and CDR2 SYDVKM. This CDR3 contains 13 residues. CDR3 residues: CASSVQEYQPQHF. In DNA form, the CDR3 reads TGTGCCAGCAGTGTACAGGAATATCAGCCCCAGCATTTT.

This chain links TRBV10-2 with TRBJ1-5; 10 nucleotides line up with TRBD1. V lost 6 bases, J lost 1 base, and 0 bases stayed unmatched. The CDR3 runs 14 residues. Germline V gene data show CDR1 as WSHSY and CDR2 as SAAADI. As DNA, the CDR3 is TGCGCCAGCAGGGGACAGGGGAGCAATCAGCCCCAGCATTTT. Its protein is CASRGQGSNQPQHF.

This clone is a singleton in its sample. CDR3 loop: CASSLDSQGSYGYTF. In nucleotides, the CDR3 is TGCGCCAGCAGCTTGGATAGCCAGGGATCCTATGGCTACACCTTC. The chain is built from TRBV5-1 and TRBJ1-2; a possible D gene is TRBD1 (5 bases). Germline V gene data show CDR1 as SGHRS and CDR2 as YFSETQ. This CDR3 has 15 residues. V shed 0 bases and J shed 4 bases, with 13 bases lying between them.

This clone was detected a few times. The rearrangement uses TRBV6-4 and TRBJ2-2; 9 bases map to TRBD2. Germline CDR1 MRHNA, CDR2 SNTAGT. The CDR3 has 16 residues. Losses at the gene ends were 5 bases for V and 6 bases for J; bases not matched to a gene: 10. The CDR3 sequence: CASSSHPGLAAGELFF. As DNA, the CDR3 is TGTGCCAGCAGTTCTCATCCGGGACTAGCAGCCGGGGAGCTGTTTTTT.

This chain connects TRBV5-4 to TRBJ2-5; TRBD2 is a possible D gene (5 bases). Germline CDR1 and CDR2: SGHNT and YYREEE (reference sequence). The CDR3 extends over 16 amino acids. Trimming removed 0 bases from V and 5 bases from J, with 17 bases in between. The CDR3 protein is CASSLGAGPRGETQYF. CDR3 in DNA: TGTGCCAGCAGCTTGGGGGCGGGCCCCAGAGGGGAGACCCAGTACTTC.

This sequence joins TRBV5-1 and TRBJ1-4, with 7 bases fitting TRBD1. The V segment lost 4 bases and the J segment 8 bases; nucleotides outside the gene matches: 8. CDR3 size: 14 residues. The germline V gene encodes CDR1 SGHRS and CDR2 YFSETQ. The DNA for the CDR3 is TGCGCCAGCAGCAGGGACAGTGATAAGGAAAAACTGTTTTTT. Translated, it gives CASSRDSDKEKLFF.

This chain uses TRBV19 with TRBJ2-1; no clear D gene. The germline CDR1 and CDR2 sequences are LNHDA and SQIVND (reference sequence). The V end was cut by 4 bases, the J end by 9 bases, with 10 bases between. CDR3 length: 12 residues. The CDR3, as DNA: TGTGCCAGTAGTACCACGAGGAGTGAGCAGTTCTTC. This sequence encodes CASSTTRSEQFF.

V and J are TRBV27 and TRBJ2-2; possible D gene TRBD1, 6 bases. The V gene lost 3 bases and the J gene lost 0 bases, with 14 bases spanning the gap. Looked up from germline, CDR1 is MNHEY and CDR2 is SMNVEV (reference sequence). The CDR3 is made up of 17 amino acids. The CDR3 loop is CASSFSGDNANTGELFF. As DNA, the CDR3 is TGTGCCAGCAGTTTTTCAGGGGACAACGCGAACACCGGGGAGCTGTTTTTT.

The chain combines TRBV27 with TRBJ2-1; 9 nucleotides line up with TRBD1. The germline V gene has CDR1 MNHEY and CDR2 SMNVEV (reference sequence). The CDR3 totals 17 residues. J gave up 0 bases and V 5 bases, and 8 bases lay outside the gene matches. The CDR3 bases are TGTGCCAGCAGTCTAAGGACAGGGGTTCGCTCCTACAATGAGCAGTTCTTC. Its translation is CASSLRTGVRSYNEQFF.

V gene TRBV2 combines with J gene TRBJ2-6; D uncertain. V shed 2 bases and J shed 0 bases, with 5 bases lying between them. The CDR3 has 15 amino acids. CDR1 and CDR2 (germline): SNHLY, FYNNEI. CDR3 sequence: CASSELLSGANVLTF. CDR3 in DNA: TGTGCCAGCAGTGAACTCCTCTCTGGGGCCAACGTCCTGACTTTC.

This chain joins TRBV28 and TRBJ2-7; the D is unclear. The germline V and J ends were trimmed by 6 bases and 3 bases, with 18 bases remaining between them. CDR3 length: 15 residues. Per germline, CDR1 MDHEN and CDR2 SYDVKM. The chain's CDR3 is CASRPRRGTLYEQYF. CDR3 sequence (DNA): TGTGCCAGCAGGCCTCGGAGAGGCACCCTCTACGAGCAGTACTTC.

The chain carries TRBV5-4 and TRBJ2-5; the match to TRBD2 covers 9 bases. After removal of 4 bases from V and 1 base from J, the junction contained 2 bases not matched to a gene. This CDR3 comprises 14 residues. Germline V gives CDR1 SGHNT, CDR2 YYREEE (reference sequence). Written as DNA, the CDR3 is TGTGCCAGCAGCGTAGCGGGGGCCCAAGAGACCCAGTACTTC. Translation gives CASSVAGAQETQYF.

For the CDR3, the DNA is TGTGCCAGCAGCTGGGGCACGCATCAAGAGACCCAGTACTTC. Amino acids: CASSWGTHQETQYF. The chain links TRBV5-8 to TRBJ2-5; the D gene is possibly TRBD1 (5 bases). This CDR3 contains 14 residues. V was trimmed by 3 bases and J by 2 bases, leaving 11 bases between them. CDR1 SGHTS and CDR2 YDEGEE come from the germline V gene.

CDR3 nucleotide sequence: TGCGCCAGCAGCCAGCAGGACGGGGTCTATGAGCAGTTCTTC. Protein: CASSQQDGVYEQFF. The genes are TRBV4-3 and TRBJ2-1; D perhaps matches TRBD2 (5 bases). Germline CDR1 reads LGHNA; CDR2 reads YSLEER. The CDR3 covers 14 residues. Trimming shortened V by 3 bases and J by 8 bases, and 14 bases separated the two germline ends.

This chain connects TRBV19 to TRBJ2-3; TRBD2 aligns across 10 bases. The CDR3 is 18 amino acids. CDR1 and CDR2 (germline): LNHDA, SQIVND (reference sequence). J lost 1 base, V lost 4 bases, and 11 bases had no gene match. The CDR3 sequence is CASSRIAGGPPGTDTQYF. The CDR3 DNA reads TGTGCCAGTAGTAGAATAGCGGGGGGTCCGCCGGGCACAGATACGCAGTATTTT. Full variable domain (outside the CDR3, taken from reference TRBV19 and TRBJ2-3): DGGITQSPKYLFRKEGQNVTLSCEQNLNHDAMYWYRQDPGQGLRLIYYSQIVNDFQKGDIAEGYSVSREKKESFPLTVTSAQKNPTAFYLCASSRIAGGPPGTDTQYFGPGTRLTVL.

The CDR3 DNA is TGTGCCAGCAGTTTATACATTAGCACAGATACGCAGTATTTT. Translated, it gives CASSLYISTDTQYF. This sequence joins TRBV28 and TRBJ2-3, with D unresolved. Germline-derived CDR1 and CDR2 are MDHEN and SYDVKM. Trimming removed 1 base at V and 0 bases at J, with 5 bases between. The CDR3 is made up of 14 amino acids.

The rearrangement uses TRBV21-1 and TRBJ2-7; no check of the table's D call, TRBD2, against the DNA was made. TRBV21-1 is designated a pseudogene. This CDR3 is built from 13 residues. CDR3 sequence: CASSTSGAREQYF. CDR3 bases: TGTGCCAGCAGCACTAGCGGGGCCCGGGAGCAGTACTTC.

This chain joins TRBV7-8 and TRBJ1-5; tentative D call: TRBD1 (6 bases). CDR1 and CDR2 (germline): SGHVS, FQNEAQ. The length of the CDR3 is 13 residues. V was clipped by 5 bases and J by 4 bases, with 9 bases between them. The CDR3, as DNA: TGTGCCAGCAGCCTCAGGGGTAATCAGCCCCAGCATTTT. This sequence encodes CASSLRGNQPQHF. Using reference TRBV7-8 and TRBJ1-5 for the parts outside the CDR3, the full variable domain is GAGVSQSPRYKVAKRGQDVALRCDPISGHVSLFWYQQALGQGPEFLTYFQNEAQLDKSGLPSDRFFAERPEGSVSTLKIQRTQQEDSAVYLCASSLRGNQPQHFGDGTRLSIL.